Presented here are 10 T cell receptor beta chains from one specimen sequenced in a study of PD-1 blockade in classical Hodgkin lymphoma. In every patient, relapse followed autologous stem cell transplantation, while exposure to brentuximab vedotin differed. TCRdb's copy holds only in-frame clones and misses some; the assay was immunoSEQ multiplex PCR. Of tens of thousands of clones in the sample, 70% to 80% were seen once. Sequencing was performed on peripheral blood mononuclear cells (PBMCs), taken before the second cycle of nivolumab. The receptors were gathered from a human donor with classical Hodgkin lymphoma.

J is TRBJ2-7 and V is TRBV7-9; the match to TRBD2 covers 7 bases. Germline loops: CDR1 SEHNR, CDR2 FQNEAQ (reference sequence). The ends lost 5 bases at V and 6 bases at J; junction bases unmatched: 10. This CDR3 has 14 residues. CDR3 sequence reads: CASSPGTIPGEQYF. CDR3 coding DNA: TGTGCCAGCAGCCCTGGGACTATCCCTGGCGAGCAGTACTTC.

By sample fraction, this clone is medium-sized (0.01 to 0.1%). At the DNA level, this CDR3 is encoded by other sequences in the same sample as well. The rearrangement uses TRBV6-5 and TRBJ2-2, with a tentative D call TRBD2 (6 bases). Germline V gene sequence: CDR1 MNHEY, CDR2 SVGAGI. Deletions cut 6 bases from V and 2 bases from J, with 13 bases between. The CDR3 covers 15 residues. Here the CDR3 DNA reads TGTGCCAGCAGCCCCGCGGGGACCAACACCGGGGAGCTGTTTTTT. It translates to CASSPAGTNTGELFF.

The genes are TRBV6-5 and TRBJ2-2; possible D gene TRBD1, 5 bases. The germline gives CDR1 MNHEY, CDR2 SVGAGI. CDR3 length: 12 residues. The V gene lost 8 bases and the J gene lost 8 bases, with 12 bases spanning the gap. Written as DNA, the CDR3 is TGTGCCAGCGGTCCAGGGTGGGGGGAGCTGTTTTTT. Amino acids: CASGPGWGELFF.

This rearrangement joins TRBV10-3 to TRBJ1-1; no reliable D call. CDR3 length: 12 residues. Trimming took 4 bases from V and 5 from J, leaving 8 bases between them. The germline V gene has CDR1 ENHRY and CDR2 SYGVKD. Written as DNA, the CDR3 is TGTGCCATCAGTGCTGGTTGGACTGAAGCTTTCTTT. It specifies CAISAGWTEAFF.

A few counts support this clone. The V gene is TRBV4-3, the J gene TRBJ2-7; 11 bases agree with TRBD2. The CDR3 spans 15 residues. Germline loops: CDR1 LGHNA, CDR2 YSLEER. V gave up 4 bases and J gave up 2 bases; unmatched junction bases: 4. The CDR3 sequence is CASSRGTSGTYEQYF. CDR3 coding DNA: TGCGCCAGCAGCCGCGGGACTAGCGGCACCTACGAGCAGTACTTC.

V is TRBV6-4 and J is TRBJ2-2, with TRBD2 matching 7 bases. Germline assignment: CDR1 MRHNA and CDR2 SNTAGT. Trimming removed 6 bases from V and 7 bases from J; junction bases left unmatched: 5. CDR3 size: 13 residues. This CDR3 reads CASSPSGVGELFF. The CDR3 DNA reads as TGTGCCAGCAGCCCAAGCGGGGTCGGGGAGCTGTTTTTT.

This clone has more than one count but fewer than ten. The CDR3 nucleotides read TGCGCCAGCAGCTCTACCGGGACGAGCTCCTACAATGAGCAGTTCTTC. This encodes CASSSTGTSSYNEQFF. The chain links TRBV5-1 to TRBJ2-1; D tentatively reads TRBD1 or TRBD2 (5 bases each). Per the germline V gene, CDR1 is SGHRS and CDR2 is YFSETQ. V lost 3 bases, J lost 0 bases, and 13 bases lay in between. The CDR3 contains 16 residues.

This clone was found a few times. The rearrangement links TRBV9 to TRBJ2-1; D unresolved. The V end was cut by 0 bases, the J end by 0 bases, with 10 bases between. The CDR3 loop spans 16 amino acids. CDR1 and CDR2 (germline): SGDLS, YYNGEE. The CDR3 DNA follows: TGTGCCAGCAGCGTAGGTCCGGGTGGCTCCTACAATGAGCAGTTCTTC. This gives the protein CASSVGPGGSYNEQFF.

The V call is TRBV4-3, the J call TRBJ2-1; D call uncertain. CDR1 is LGHNA, CDR2 YSLEER, per germline. The CDR3 runs to 15 residues. Trimming took off 4 bases at V and 2 bases at J, with 12 bases between the two ends. CDR3 coding DNA: TGCGCCAGCAGCCTGGCGGCGACCACCTACAATGAGCAGTTCTTC. This sequence encodes CASSLAATTYNEQFF.

The chain's CDR3 is CAGLYEGSPWGYTF. DNA of the CDR3: TGTGCCGGCCTGTATGAGGGGTCCCCTTGGGGCTACACCTTC. The J gene is TRBJ1-2, the V gene TRBV30; a weak D match, TRBD1 (5 bases). This CDR3 is 14 amino acids long. The germline CDR1 and CDR2 sequences are GTSNPN and SVGIG (reference sequence). With 8 bases removed from V and 8 bases from J, the gap between germline ends came to 24 bases.